Sequencing of this T cell receptor beta chain was carried out in a study of blood T cells in healthy people across ages. This clonotype was seen more than once but under ten times. Together with a sample-barcoded 5' primer, a J-beta primer mix was included in a second PCR lasting roughly 6 to 12 cycles. TCRdb reanalysed the 5' RACE reads using MiXCR and keeps one entry per CDR3 protein. The sample records fewer than 800,000 distinct CDR3 sequences, around 25% being singletons. This CDR3 contains 16 residues. Germline values: CDR1 SEHNR, CDR2 FQNEAQ (reference sequence). These sequences were also reported in another study, on T cells of mothers and their children. Per that study: Each child contributed about 3 million TCR beta CDR3 reads, while each mother contributed over 9.5 million.

This clonotype originated in a boy between 10 and 17 years old in good health. The sample consisted of blood. The V call is TRBV7-9, the J call TRBJ2-5; TRBD1 agrees at 8 bases. The DNA end lines up better with TRBJ2-7; the J call may be wrong. CDR3 nucleotide sequence: TGTGCCAGCAGCTCCAGCCGACAGGGGCCCTACTACGAGCAGTACTTC. It yields the protein CASSSSRQGPYYEQYF.